The 21 T cell receptor beta chains below were found in one sample sequenced in a study of blood T cell repertoires in COVID-19. This table comes from immunoSEQ multiplex PCR, and its TCRdb copy is limited to in-frame clones, with some not included. The sample includes roughly 64,000 clones, about nine tenths of them seen just once. Sequencing was done on a sample of peripheral blood. These TCRs come from a man aged 50 to 59 with active COVID-19.

The chain has TRBV5-4 and TRBJ2-7, with 8 bases fitting TRBD1. V was clipped by 2 bases and J by 3 bases; unmatched bases: 4. The CDR3 sequence is 14 residues long. Per the germline V gene, CDR1 is SGHNT and CDR2 is YYREEE (reference sequence). CDR3 nucleotides: TGTGCCAGCAGCTTACAGGGGGTTAACTACGAGCAGTACTTC. As protein: CASSLQGVNYEQYF.

This clone was counted between two and nine times. The rearrangement uses TRBV4-1 and TRBJ2-7; weak D call: TRBD2 (5 bases). There are 21 residues in the CDR3. Trimming removed 2 bases at V and 0 bases at J, with 29 bases between. Germline loops: CDR1 MGHRA, CDR2 YSYEKL. The DNA of the CDR3 is TGCGCCAGCAGCCAATTCGCCGTAGTACTAAGCGGCAAGTTAAGCTCCTACGAGCAGTACTTC. Translated, it gives CASSQFAVVLSGKLSSYEQYF.

The chain is built from TRBV5-8 and TRBJ1-1; no definite D call. Per germline, CDR1 SGHTS and CDR2 YDEGEE. V was shortened by 0 bases and J by 11 bases, with 17 bases between the two germline ends. The CDR3 consists of 14 residues. CDR3 sequence (DNA): TGTGCCAGCAGCTTGGGCTACAAGGCGTCCGGGGCTTTCTTT. Translation gives CASSLGYKASGAFF. Variable domain in full (rest from reference TRBV5-8 and TRBJ1-1): EAGVTQSPTHLIKTRGQQATLRCSPISGHTSVYWYQQALGLGLQFLLWYDEGEERNRGNFPPRFSGRQFPNYSSELNVNALELEDSALYLCASSLGYKASGAFFGQGTRLTVV.

The chain joins TRBV28 to TRBJ2-7; D may be TRBD1 (6 bases). The CDR3 sequence is 15 residues long. Germline CDR1 reads MDHEN; CDR2 reads SYDVKM. The V and J ends lost 4 bases and 0 bases respectively, with 13 bases between them. CDR3: CASSSWTDSSYEQYF. The CDR3 nucleotides are TGTGCCAGCAGTTCCTGGACGGACAGCTCCTACGAGCAGTACTTC.

The chain uses TRBV3-1 (or the pseudogene TRBV3-2) and TRBJ2-2; D is unclear. The V gene lost 1 base and the J gene lost 0 bases, with 9 bases spanning the gap. Germline V gene sequence: CDR1 LGHDT, CDR2 YNNKEL (reference sequence). The CDR3 extends over 16 amino acids. The CDR3 loop reads CASSQGFNTNTGELFF. The DNA of the CDR3 is TGTGCCAGCAGCCAAGGATTCAACACGAACACCGGGGAGCTGTTTTTT.

V and J are TRBV7-2 and TRBJ2-7; 9 nucleotides line up with TRBD1. Germline-derived CDR1 and CDR2 are SGHTA and FQGNSA. The CDR3 spans 14 residues. Trimming took 1 base from V and 6 from J; bases not matched to a gene: 4. The CDR3 reads CASSLGRGQGEQYF. The CDR3 DNA is TGTGCCAGCAGCTTAGGTCGGGGACAGGGCGAGCAGTACTTC.

The genes are TRBV19 and TRBJ2-7; perhaps TRBD2 as D (5 bases). CDR1 and CDR2 (germline): LNHDA, SQIVND (reference sequence). The CDR3 runs to 14 residues. V lost 5 bases and J lost 0, with 11 bases in between. As DNA, the CDR3 is TGTGCCAGTAGTGAGGCGGGTACCTCCTACGAGCAGTACTTC. Translated, it gives CASSEAGTSYEQYF.

The chain links TRBV4-1 to TRBJ1-3; 7 nucleotides match TRBD1. Looked up from germline, CDR1 is MGHRA and CDR2 is YSYEKL. This CDR3 has 14 residues. Trimming at V came to 5 bases and at J to 5 bases, leaving 6 bases not matched to a gene. The CDR3 loop is CASSSPGQRNTIYF. As DNA, the CDR3 is TGCGCCAGCAGCAGCCCGGGACAGCGAAACACCATATATTTT.

The chain is built from TRBV29-1 and TRBJ2-1; D might be TRBD1 (6 bases). The germline V gene encodes CDR1 SQVTM and CDR2 ANQGSEA. V shed 3 bases and J shed 5 bases, with 8 bases lying between them. This CDR3 region has 12 residues. Here the CDR3 reads CSVEGANNEQFF. The DNA of the CDR3 is TGCAGCGTTGAGGGGGCGAACAATGAGCAGTTCTTC.

This chain links TRBV5-4 with TRBJ2-3, with 8 bases that match TRBD2. Germline assignment: CDR1 SGHNT and CDR2 YYREEE (reference sequence). V lost 2 bases and J lost 4; bases outside the gene matches: 3. The CDR3 spans 14 residues. The CDR3 sequence: CASSFGTRSDTQYF. In DNA, the CDR3 is TGTGCCAGCAGCTTTGGGACTAGATCAGATACGCAGTATTTT.

The chain combines TRBV19 with TRBJ1-5, with 7 bases that match TRBD1. Germline CDR1 is LNHDA and CDR2 is SQIVND (reference sequence). The CDR3 is 16 amino acids. V gave up 1 base and J gave up 6 bases; unmatched junction bases: 9. This CDR3 is CASSIGGTEKGQPQHF. CDR3 nucleotides: TGTGCCAGTAGTATAGGAGGGACAGAAAAGGGTCAGCCCCAGCATTTT.

This chain joins TRBV15 and TRBJ2-5; D is undetermined. Germline V CDR1 and CDR2: LNHNV, YYDKDF (reference sequence). This CDR3 spans 15 amino acids. V gave up 0 bases and J gave up 2 bases, with 10 bases separating them. Here the CDR3 reads CATSRDKRLQETQYF. CDR3 DNA: TGTGCCACCAGCAGAGATAAGAGACTTCAAGAGACCCAGTACTTC. The full variable domain, completed using reference TRBV15 and TRBJ2-5, is DAMVIQNPRYQVTQFGKPVTLSCSQTLNHNVMYWYQQKSSQAPKLLFHYYDKDFNNEADTPDNFQSRRPNTSFCFLDIRSPGLGDTAMYLCATSRDKRLQETQYFGPGTRLLVL.

The CDR3 loop reads CASSFPRQGTGELFF. CDR3 in DNA: TGTGCCAGCAGTTTCCCTAGACAGGGAACCGGGGAGCTGTTTTTT. This chain connects TRBV28 to TRBJ2-2, with 7 bases identical to TRBD1. The CDR3 is 15 residues long. Germline trimming cut 3 bases from V and 5 bases from J; bases unmatched to any gene: 6. Germline V gives CDR1 MDHEN, CDR2 SYDVKM.

In its sample, this clone was seen a few times. The chain is built from TRBV5-4 and TRBJ1-1, with D possibly matching TRBD1 (5 bases). Germline V lookup: CDR1 SGHNT, CDR2 YYREEE (reference sequence). The CDR3 sequence is 13 residues long. V was clipped by 4 bases and J by 6 bases, with 13 bases between them. In DNA, the CDR3 is TGTGCCAGCAGCCCCCAGGGTACTGCTGAAGCTTTCTTT. Protein sequence: CASSPQGTAEAFF.

In its sample, this clone was seen a few times. The chain couples TRBV14 to TRBJ1-2, with TRBD1 matching 10 bases. Germline values: CDR1 SGHDN, CDR2 FVKESK. This CDR3 region has 15 residues. Losses at the gene ends were 8 bases for V and 8 bases for J; bases not matched to a gene: 14. The CDR3 reads CASYKGGQGIAGYTF. The CDR3 bases are TGTGCCAGCTACAAGGGGGGACAGGGGATTGCGGGCTACACCTTC.

This clone was detected only once. This rearrangement joins TRBV19 to TRBJ2-1, with 8 bases lining up with TRBD2. Looked up from germline, CDR1 is LNHDA and CDR2 is SQIVND (reference sequence). The CDR3 contains 12 residues. V lost 8 bases, J lost 8 bases, and 5 bases stayed unmatched. The CDR3 sequence is CASPGGAYEQFF. DNA of the CDR3: TGTGCCAGTCCCGGGGGGGCCTATGAGCAGTTCTTC.

This clone appeared once. This chain joins TRBV5-1 and TRBJ2-5; possibly TRBD2 for D (5 bases). V was pared by 6 bases and J by 5 bases, with 8 bases between. The CDR3 extends over 11 amino acids. Germline V gene sequence: CDR1 SGHRS, CDR2 YFSETQ. CDR3 nucleotides: TGCGCCAGCAAGAGGGTTGAGACCCAGTACTTC. It specifies CASKRVETQYF.

This sequence joins TRBV5-1 and TRBJ2-7; 7 nucleotides agree with TRBD2. The CDR3 is made up of 15 amino acids. Trimming cost V 0 bases and J 6 bases; bases outside gene matches: 9. Germline V gene lookup returns CDR1 SGHRS and CDR2 YFSETQ. Here the CDR3 reads CASSLDLAVLPEQYF. The CDR3 DNA is TGCGCCAGCAGCTTGGACCTAGCGGTTCTCCCCGAGCAGTACTTC.

This sequence joins TRBV4-1 and TRBJ1-4; a possible D gene is TRBD1 (6 bases). This CDR3 is 17 amino acids long. CDR1 and CDR2 (germline): MGHRA, YSYEKL. V lost 4 bases to trimming and J lost 2 bases, with 17 bases between them. Here the CDR3 reads CASSPRGGGRTNEKLFF. CDR3 in DNA: TGCGCCAGCAGCCCCCGGGGAGGGGGACGCACTAATGAAAAACTGTTTTTT.

Written as DNA, the CDR3 is TGCAGCGTTGTAGGGGAAACCTACAATGAGCAGTTCTTC. Translating it yields CSVVGETYNEQFF. The chain recombines TRBV29-1 with TRBJ2-1, with a weak D call TRBD1 (5 bases). Per the germline V gene, CDR1 is SQVTM and CDR2 is ANQGSEA. Between the trimmed V and J ends, which lost 4 bases and 2 bases, there was a span of 9 bases. This CDR3 is built from 13 residues.

The chain carries TRBV3-1 (or the pseudogene TRBV3-2) and TRBJ1-2; the D gene is possibly TRBD1 (5 bases). V was trimmed by 0 bases and J by 5 bases, leaving 19 bases between them. CDR1 is LGHDT and CDR2 is YNNKEL in the germline V gene (reference sequence). The CDR3 contains 17 residues. The DNA for the CDR3 is TGTGCCAGCAGCCAAGATAGGGGTGTGAATCCCCTTTATGGCTACACCTTC. It translates to CASSQDRGVNPLYGYTF.